This T cell receptor (beta chain) was sequenced for a study of tumor-infiltrating lymphocytes in primary liver carcinoma (dated 2017 in TCRdb). Looking at the study overall: The five patients, three men and two women aged 30 to 69 years, had hepatocellular carcinoma (four) or combined HCC and intrahepatic cholangiocarcinoma (one). Each sample produced roughly 3.5 to 8 million productive TCRbeta reads, and read depth showed no significant difference between tissue types. High reproducibility was observed for the technical replicate repertoires, with mean shared-clone rates approximately 0.9 and correlation coefficients above 0.98. To link TCRbeta repertoire diversity with the local molecular phenotype, the roughly 23 tumor region samples were profiled using Agilent mRNA microarrays. Tumors of the five patients were stage T1-T3 N0M0 with maximum diameters of roughly 4.2 to 11 cm. A total of 35 specimens from 5 patients underwent TCRbeta repertoire sequencing, comprising around 25 tumor regions, 5 adjacent noncancerous liver tissues and 5 peripheral blood samples. For each liver tumor, the study sampled five regions along with adjacent normal tissue and blood, and applied TCRbeta repertoire sequencing, expression microarrays and whole-exome sequencing.

Using a constant-region primer and ProtoScript II reverse transcriptase, TCRbeta-specific cDNA was reverse-transcribed from 500 to 650 ng total RNA. Construction of the TCRbeta libraries relied on three nested rounds of multiplex PCR, following a slightly modified ARM-PCR procedure. Each of the first two PCR rounds ran for around 11 cycles using multiplex TRBV1-TRBV30 forward primers together with a Cbeta reverse primer. A final 25-cycle PCR with Deep VentR polymerase added sample barcodes and Illumina adapters. Amplicons of 200-500 bp were gel-purified with a QIAquick gel extraction kit before sequencing. An Illumina HiSeq 2500 was used to sequence the TCRbeta amplicons with 250-bp paired-end reads. From the authors' description of their analysis: To recover full CDR3 sequences, reads were quality-trimmed using Trimmomatic v0.33 and paired reads were then merged using FLASH v1.2.11. V, D and J germline segments were assigned to the rearranged TCRbeta sequences using MiGEC v1.2.1b. VDJtools v1.0.0 computed clonotype statistics and Shannon-Wiener diversity indices. Except for diversity analysis, only each sample's 250 most abundant clonotypes were used in subsequent analyses to reduce sampling bias. The public sequencing data were trimmed at Q25 with fastp and processed into clonotypes with MiXCR by TCRdb, which kept only in-frame beta chains. A single entry per CDR3 protein holds the most common genes and DNA from its merged rows. None of the V and J calls come from the authors' own analysis; TCRdb made them. In this sample the table shows tens of thousands of distinct CDR3 sequences, 71% of which occur a single time. Of the sample, 40% falls within the top ten clones.

Total RNA and DNA were co-extracted from around 18-30 mg of bulk tissue with the AllPrep DNA/RNA mini kit, without cell sorting. Four to six patients with histopathologically diagnosed primary liver carcinoma underwent surgical resection in China between November 2015 and early 2016. At the time of sampling, the patients had chronic HBV infection and had not received any treatment. Five spatially separated regions were sampled from each tumor: the superior, inferior, left-lateral and right-lateral poles, plus the tumor centre. Histological examination found more than 75% viable tumor cells in every tumor sample. Fresh tumor and adjacent tissue pieces were bisected, with one half stored in RNAlater at -80 degrees C and the other half sent for histology. Findings and caveats that apply to the study as a whole: Because only the TCR beta chain was sequenced and unpaired alpha chains were not captured, true repertoire diversity is likely underestimated. The top 250 clones made up a significantly larger repertoire fraction in tumors than in blood (p = 0.039). Repertoire overlap was higher between tumor regions (mean approximately 36%) than tumor-adjacent (17%) or tumor-blood (approximately 14%) pairs, consistent with antigen-driven expansion. Bulk unsorted samples precluded comparing CD4+ and CD8+ T cell repertoires. The study included only a handful of patients, and the authors note findings should be validated in a larger study. Only about 7.5-25% of top clones were present in all five regions of a tumor, suggesting spatial heterogeneity of tumor-infiltrating T cells.

The CDR3 goes from the cysteine to the phenylalanine over 15 residues. The DNA shown is the 45-base CDR3, in frame from base 1. As encoded in the germline V gene, CDR1 is SGHVS while CDR2 is FQNEAQ. Points on this clonotype: This clone's antigen is unknown. Germline and junction disagree at one end, which may indicate a read error.

Sequencing was performed on liver tumor tissue from sampling region 4. The cell subset or site label on this specimen signifies: tumor region T4, right-lateral pole. This sequence uses TRBV7-8 and TRBJ1-2; no D segment can be confidently identified. The receptor's source is a man aged 40-49 years with primary liver carcinoma and hepatitis B virus infection. The bases are TGTACCAGCATCTTAAGTTCCCCATTGGCCTTTGGCTACACCTTC. It encodes CTSILSSPLAFGYTF. Outside the CDR3, residues come from the reference TRBV7-8 and TRBJ1-2 proteins, so the full variable domain is: GAGVSQSPRYKVAKRGQDVALRCDPISGHVSLFWYQQALGQGPEFLTYFQNEAQLDKSGLPSDRFFAERPEGSVSTLKIQRTQQEDSAVYLCTSILSSPLAFGYTFGSGTRLTVV.